A single sample gave rise to the 9 T cell receptor beta chains below, sequenced in a study of CD8+ T cells in alopecia areata. Sequencing used cDNA as its template, made by extracting RNA and reverse transcribing it. Measured with immunoSEQ multiplex PCR; TCRdb has only the in-frame clones, and not every one. The table lists some 110,000 clones, less than 45% of them singletons. Sequencing was carried out using CD4+ T cells sorted from blood. The receptors were sampled from a human donor with alopecia areata.

The chain is built from TRBV5-1 and TRBJ2-7; no reliable D call. The CDR3 is 14 residues long. Germline V CDR1 and CDR2: SGHRS, YFSETQ. The germline V and J ends were trimmed by 1 base and 3 bases, with 11 bases remaining between them. Here the CDR3 reads CASSLSARVYEQYF. The CDR3 bases are TGCGCCAGCAGCTTGTCCGCTAGGGTCTACGAGCAGTACTTC.

V gene TRBV18 combines with J gene TRBJ2-3, with D possibly being TRBD1 (6 bases). Deletions cut 3 bases from V and 2 bases from J, with 18 bases between. There are 17 residues in the CDR3. Germline CDR1 and CDR2: KGHSH and LQKENI. CDR3 loop: CASSPPGTRTYTDTQYF. CDR3 sequence (DNA): TGTGCCAGCTCACCCCCCGGGACACGAACGTACACAGATACGCAGTATTTT. Full variable domain (rest looked up from reference TRBV18 and TRBJ2-3): NAGVMQNPRHLVRRRGQEARLRCSPMKGHSHVYWYRQLPEEGLKFMVYLQKENIIDESGMPKERFSAEFPKEGPSILRIQQVVRGDSAAYFCASSPPGTRTYTDTQYFGPGTRLTVL.

J is TRBJ2-1 and V is TRBV11-2; TRBD2 is a possible D gene (6 bases). The V and J ends lost 10 bases and 1 base respectively, with 14 bases between them. This CDR3 has 14 residues. Germline assignment: CDR1 SGHAT and CDR2 FQNNGV. CDR3 in amino acids: CATRRARSYNEQFF. The CDR3 region has the DNA TGTGCCACCCGGAGGGCCAGATCCTACAATGAGCAGTTCTTC.

This clone showed up just once. The gene calls are TRBV5-1 and TRBJ2-1, with D uncertain. Trimming removed 0 bases from V and 5 bases from J, with 6 bases in between. Looked up from germline, CDR1 is SGHRS and CDR2 is YFSETQ. The CDR3 contains 13 residues. CDR3 bases: TGCGCCAGCAGCTTGGCGACGGACAATGAGCAGTTCTTC. It encodes CASSLATDNEQFF.

The chain employs TRBV30 and TRBJ2-2; D unclear. Germline loops: CDR1 GTSNPN, CDR2 SVGIG (reference sequence). CDR3 size: 12 residues. V shed 3 bases and J shed 2 bases, with 4 bases lying between them. CDR3 region: CAWSENTGELFF. CDR3 coding DNA: TGTGCCTGGAGCGAAAACACCGGGGAGCTGTTTTTT.

V gene TRBV2 combines with J gene TRBJ2-3, with 9 bases that match TRBD2. This CDR3 region has 14 residues. Germline CDR1 reads SNHLY; CDR2 reads FYNNEI. J gave up 2 bases and V 6 bases, and 3 bases lay outside the gene matches. DNA for the CDR3: TGTGCCAGCAGCGGACTAGCGTTCACAGATACGCAGTATTTT. Encoded protein: CASSGLAFTDTQYF.

In nucleotides, the CDR3 is TGTGCCCAAGTCGGGACAGGGACTGCCTATGGCTACACCTTC. Its translation: CAQVGTGTAYGYTF. V and J are TRBV30 and TRBJ1-2; 9 bases match TRBD1. The trim removed 8 bases at V and 4 bases at J, leaving 11 bases unmatched. The CDR3 extends over 14 amino acids. Germline V gives CDR1 GTSNPN, CDR2 SVGIG (reference sequence).

This clone has a handful of counts. The genes are TRBV29-1 and TRBJ2-3; 10 positions match TRBD2. This CDR3 spans 14 amino acids. From germline, CDR1 is SQVTM and CDR2 ANQGSEA. With 8 bases clipped from V and 5 bases from J, the junction kept 10 bases outside the gene matches. The CDR3 loop is CSTATSGPEDTQYF. Written as DNA, the CDR3 is TGCAGCACAGCGACTAGCGGGCCCGAAGATACGCAGTATTTT.

The chain uses TRBV30 and TRBJ1-1; TRBD1 is a possible D gene (5 bases). The CDR3 covers 13 residues. Trimming removed 0 bases from V and 2 bases from J, with 7 bases in between. Germline loops: CDR1 GTSNPN, CDR2 SVGIG (reference sequence). The CDR3: CAWSVWGNTEAFF. DNA for the CDR3: TGTGCCTGGAGTGTCTGGGGCAACACTGAAGCTTTCTTT.